One sample yielded the 29 T cell receptor beta chains listed below, sequenced in a study of CD8 T cells in ankylosing spondylitis. Each CDR3 protein is one row after TCRdb ran MiXCR on the 5' RACE reads. This sample yields a few hundred thousand distinct CDR3 sequences, of which 20% to 25% are seen a single time; around 13% belongs to the top ten. The source material was blood, either unsorted or a sorted T cell fraction (not recorded which). The source is a male donor with ankylosing spondylitis or in good health (not recorded which).

The V call is TRBV4-1, the J call TRBJ2-3, with TRBD1 matching 9 bases. The germline V gene has CDR1 MGHRA and CDR2 YSYEKL. With 1 base clipped from V and 2 bases from J, the junction kept 4 bases outside the gene matches. The CDR3 is 16 amino acids. CDR3 DNA sequence: TGCGCCAGCAGCCAAGCGGGACAGGGCAACACAGATACGCAGTATTTT. This codes for CASSQAGQGNTDTQYF.

This chain joins TRBV6-5 and TRBJ2-7; the D is unclear. Germline loops: CDR1 MNHEY, CDR2 SVGAGI. The CDR3 is 14 residues long. Trimming pared 2 bases from V and 3 bases from J, leaving 11 bases between. CDR3 protein: CASSYEVNIYEQYF. The CDR3, as DNA: TGTGCCAGCAGTTACGAGGTCAACATCTACGAGCAGTACTTC.

This sequence joins TRBV19 and TRBJ2-1; TRBD1 aligns across 7 bases. The CDR3 has 14 residues. J gave up 5 bases and V 6 bases, and 7 bases lay outside the gene matches. CDR1 and CDR2 from the germline V gene are LNHDA and SQIVND (reference sequence). The CDR3 region is CASSPTGNDNEQFF. The CDR3 bases are TGTGCCAGTAGCCCGACAGGGAACGACAATGAGCAGTTCTTC.

The J gene is TRBJ1-1, the V gene TRBV6-4; D call uncertain. Trimming stripped 8 bases from V and 7 bases from J, with 20 bases between. The CDR3 covers 14 residues. The germline V gene encodes CDR1 MRHNA and CDR2 SNTAGT. The CDR3 loop is CASWPPMKSFEAFF. DNA for the CDR3: TGTGCCAGCTGGCCCCCAATGAAGAGCTTTGAAGCTTTCTTT.

This clonotype came up a few times. The rearrangement links TRBV11-1 to TRBJ2-3, with 7 bases fitting TRBD2. Germline V gene sequence: CDR1 SGHAT, CDR2 FQDESV (reference sequence). The trim removed 1 base at V and 2 bases at J, leaving 3 bases unmatched. The CDR3 has 15 amino acids. CDR3 nucleotide sequence: TGTGCCAGCAGCTTAGGTTGGGACTACACAGATACGCAGTATTTT. It encodes CASSLGWDYTDTQYF.

This clonotype has more than one count but fewer than ten. The chain employs TRBV2 and TRBJ2-7; tentatively, D is TRBD1 (5 bases). The length of the CDR3 is 13 residues. Trimming pared 6 bases from V and 1 base from J, leaving 10 bases between. The germline V gene has CDR1 SNHLY and CDR2 FYNNEI. CDR3 DNA sequence: TGTGCCAGCAGACACAGGAATTCCTACGAGCAGTACTTC. This encodes CASRHRNSYEQYF.

The V gene is TRBV7-8, the J gene TRBJ2-1, with 10 positions matching TRBD2. The V gene end was trimmed by 6 bases and the J gene end by 7 bases; junction bases not matched to a gene: 18. Germline lookup yields CDR1 SGHVS and CDR2 FQNEAQ. CDR3 length: 18 residues. The CDR3 DNA reads TGTGCCAGCAGATCAGACTTGTTAGCGGGGGGAGCGTGGAATGAGCAGTTCTTC. This gives the protein CASRSDLLAGGAWNEQFF.

This chain joins TRBV20-1 and TRBJ2-2; tentative D call: TRBD1 (5 bases). Germline CDR1 is DFQATT and CDR2 is SNEGSKA (reference sequence). With 5 bases removed from V and 1 base from J, the gap between germline ends came to 8 bases. The CDR3 loop spans 13 amino acids. The CDR3 coding sequence is TGCAGTGCTGGCAGGGAGAACACCGGGGAGCTGTTTTTT. Protein: CSAGRENTGELFF.

The rearrangement uses TRBV9 and TRBJ2-7; 12 bases agree with TRBD1. Germline CDR1 is SGDLS and CDR2 is YYNGEE. After removal of 3 bases from V and 8 bases from J, the junction contained 6 bases not matched to a gene. This CDR3 contains 14 residues. The CDR3 nucleotides are TGTGCCAGCAGCGCGGCCGGGACAGGGGGCCAGCAGTACTTC. Its protein product is CASSAAGTGGQQYF.

The chain has TRBV29-1 and TRBJ2-5; no clear D gene. Looked up from germline, CDR1 is SQVTM and CDR2 is ANQGSEA. V was clipped by 2 bases and J by 2 bases, with 15 bases between them. The CDR3 has 15 amino acids. CDR3 DNA sequence: TGCAGCGTTGAAAAGCCAGAAGACACTCAAGAGACCCAGTACTTC. Translated: CSVEKPEDTQETQYF.

This clonotype appeared a few times. The CDR3, as DNA: TGCGCCAGCAGCCAAGTAGCGGGGGGGCCGTATGAGCAGTTCTTC. This translates into CASSQVAGGPYEQFF. The rearrangement uses TRBV4-1 and TRBJ2-1, with TRBD2 matching over 11 bases. This CDR3 region has 15 residues. V shed 1 base and J 8 bases; nucleotides not matched to a gene: 4. Germline assignment: CDR1 MGHRA and CDR2 YSYEKL.

V is TRBV4-1 and J is TRBJ2-3; perhaps TRBD2 as D (5 bases). This CDR3 is 18 amino acids long. The V gene lost 4 bases and the J gene lost 7 bases, with 27 bases spanning the gap. Germline lookup yields CDR1 MGHRA and CDR2 YSYEKL. The CDR3 loop reads CASSLTPPPSGPANTQYF. In nucleotides, the CDR3 is TGCGCCAGCAGCCTTACCCCGCCCCCCAGCGGCCCGGCGAATACGCAGTATTTT.

The CDR3 nucleotides read TGCAGTGCTAGTCGGGACATTCTGAACGAGCAGTACTTC. Translating gives CSASRDILNEQYF. V is TRBV20-1 and J is TRBJ2-7; D may be TRBD1 (6 bases). The CDR3 runs 13 residues. V was pared by 3 bases and J by 5 bases, with 14 bases between. CDR1 DFQATT and CDR2 SNEGSKA come from the germline V gene (reference sequence).

This CDR3 reads CASRVNRYQETQYF. The CDR3 DNA reads as TGTGCCAGCAGGGTAAACAGGTACCAAGAGACCCAGTACTTC. J is TRBJ2-5 and V is TRBV5-5; weak D call: TRBD1 (5 bases). V was shortened by 5 bases and J by 0 bases, with 11 bases between the two germline ends. This CDR3 is built from 14 residues. From germline, CDR1 is SGHKS and CDR2 YYEKEE (reference sequence).

This clonotype turned up a few times. The gene calls are TRBV11-2 and TRBJ2-7, with TRBD1 identical over 11 bases. Germline CDR1 is SGHAT and CDR2 is FQNNGV. Trimming at V came to 3 bases and at J to 5 bases, leaving 3 bases not matched to a gene. The CDR3 loop spans 14 amino acids. CDR3 residues: CASSFGTGGHEQYF. CDR3 nucleotide sequence: TGTGCCAGCAGCTTCGGGACAGGGGGGCACGAGCAGTACTTC.

This clonotype was observed a handful of times. V gene TRBV10-3 combines with J gene TRBJ2-1; the match to TRBD2 covers 15 bases. Germline lookup yields CDR1 ENHRY and CDR2 SYGVKD. CDR3 size: 16 residues. The junction had 8 bases not matched to a gene; V was cut back by 2 bases and J by 12 bases. The CDR3 DNA is TGTGCCATCAGTGAGAGGACTAGCGGGGGGGCCCTACGGCAGTTCTTC. Protein sequence: CAISERTSGGALRQFF.

This clonotype was recorded a few times. V is TRBV10-3 and J is TRBJ2-7; perhaps TRBD1 as D (5 bases). Germline loops: CDR1 ENHRY, CDR2 SYGVKD. The V end was cut by 5 bases, the J end by 1 base, with 12 bases between. The CDR3 loop spans 14 amino acids. Written as DNA, the CDR3 is TGTGCCATCAGTCACCCGGACACTTCCTACGAGCAGTACTTC. Residues: CAISHPDTSYEQYF.

V gene TRBV6-5 combines with J gene TRBJ2-5; 13 bases line up with TRBD2. The junction had 0 bases not matched to a gene; V was cut back by 1 base and J by 4 bases. Germline V gene sequence: CDR1 MNHEY, CDR2 SVGAGI. The CDR3 is 15 amino acids. CDR3 bases: TGTGCCAGCAGTTACTGGACTAGCGGGGGAGAGACCCAGTACTTC. Amino acids: CASSYWTSGGETQYF.

This clonotype was detected a few times. This rearrangement joins TRBV20-1 to TRBJ2-7; no reliable D call. CDR3 length: 16 amino acids. Deletions cut 0 bases from V and 0 bases from J, with 15 bases between. Germline CDR1 is DFQATT and CDR2 is SNEGSKA (reference sequence). CDR3 DNA sequence: TGCAGTGCTAGAGACATTAGGTTACCTAGCTCCTACGAGCAGTACTTC. Translation: CSARDIRLPSSYEQYF.

This clonotype has a handful of counts. This chain connects TRBV29-1 to TRBJ2-5, with 11 bases fitting TRBD2. This CDR3 comprises 12 residues. The ends lost 5 bases at V and 8 bases at J; junction bases unmatched: 4. Per the germline V gene, CDR1 is SQVTM and CDR2 is ANQGSEA. Here the CDR3 reads CSVSTSGGTQYF. Written as DNA, the CDR3 is TGCAGCGTTTCTACTAGCGGGGGTACCCAGTACTTC. Filled out from reference TRBV29-1 and TRBJ2-5, the complete variable domain reads SAVISQKPSRDICQRGTSLTIQCQVDSQVTMMFWYRQQPGQSLTLIATANQGSEATYESGFVIDKFPISRPNLTFSTLTVSNMSPEDSSIYLCSVSTSGGTQYFGPGTRLLVL.

The J gene is TRBJ2-3, the V gene TRBV7-9; no reliable D call. Trimming stripped 4 bases from V and 7 bases from J, with 18 bases between. The CDR3 is 15 residues long. CDR1 and CDR2 (germline): SEHNR, FQNEAQ (reference sequence). CDR3 sequence reads: CASSSPFGATNTQYF. DNA of the CDR3: TGTGCCAGCAGCTCCCCCTTTGGCGCCACCAATACGCAGTATTTT.

The chain employs TRBV2 and TRBJ2-3; D gene uncertain. The CDR3 sequence is 14 residues long. Trimming pared 10 bases from V and 6 bases from J, leaving 20 bases between. Germline CDR1 is SNHLY and CDR2 is FYNNEI. This chain's CDR3 is CANSYPDGADTQYF. In DNA, the CDR3 is TGTGCCAACTCCTACCCGGACGGAGCCGATACGCAGTATTTT. Supplemented by reference TRBV2 and TRBJ2-3, the full variable domain reads EPEVTQTPSHQVTQMGQEVILRCVPISNHLYFYWYRQILGQKVEFLVSFYNNEISEKSEIFDDQFSVERPDGSNFTLKIRSTKLEDSAMYFCANSYPDGADTQYFGPGTRLTVL.

This clonotype was picked up a small number of times. The chain uses TRBV3-1 and TRBJ2-1, with 10 bases fitting TRBD2. There are 15 residues in the CDR3. CDR1 and CDR2 (germline): LGHDT, YNNKEL (reference sequence). Losses at the gene ends were 4 bases for V and 3 bases for J; bases not matched to a gene: 3. In DNA, the CDR3 is TGTGCCAGCAGCCTGGGGACTAGCGACTACAATGAGCAGTTCTTC. This translates into CASSLGTSDYNEQFF.

The chain recombines TRBV5-1 with TRBJ2-3, with D possibly TRBD2 on 6 matching bases. The CDR3 spans 15 residues. The V end lost 4 bases, the J end lost 6 bases, and 18 bases lay between the germline ends. The V gene's germline CDR1 is SGHRS and CDR2 YFSETQ. The CDR3 sequence is CASSSTTGGHDTQYF. The CDR3 coding sequence is TGCGCCAGCAGCAGCACGACTGGAGGGCATGATACGCAGTATTTT. Full variable domain (outside the CDR3, taken from reference TRBV5-1 and TRBJ2-3): KAGVTQTPRYLIKTRGQQVTLSCSPISGHRSVSWYQQTPGQGLQFLFEYFSETQRNKGNFPGRFSGRQFSNSRSEMNVSTLELGDSALYLCASSSTTGGHDTQYFGPGTRLTVL.

This chain connects TRBV11-2 to TRBJ2-5; 7 positions match TRBD2. J was trimmed by 3 bases and V by 2 bases; bases with no gene match: 9. This CDR3 spans 16 amino acids. Per germline, CDR1 SGHAT and CDR2 FQNNGV. The CDR3 DNA reads TGTGCCAGCAGCTTATTTGAGTCGCGGGGGAAAGAGACCCAGTACTTC. Its protein is CASSLFESRGKETQYF.

The CDR3 here is CSAREAVSGEQTQYF. The DNA for the CDR3 is TGCAGTGCTAGGGAAGCCGTTAGCGGGGAGCAGACCCAGTACTTC. This chain links TRBV20-1 with TRBJ2-5; 8 bases align to TRBD2. V lost 3 bases to trimming and J lost 6 bases; unmatched junction nucleotides: 12. CDR1 and CDR2 from the germline V gene are DFQATT and SNEGSKA (reference sequence). This CDR3 has 15 amino acids.

This clonotype was recorded at least ten times. The chain employs TRBV15 and TRBJ2-3; 7 bases agree with TRBD1. The ends lost 0 bases at V and 3 bases at J; junction bases unmatched: 6. The CDR3 is 16 residues long. Germline lookup yields CDR1 LNHNV and CDR2 YYDKDF (reference sequence). CDR3 DNA: TGTGCCACCAGCAGAGATGAGGGGGCGATGACAGATACGCAGTATTTT. Translation: CATSRDEGAMTDTQYF.

The CDR3, as DNA: TGTGCCAGCAGTTTCGGGGTCGCCTACGAGCAGTACTTC. Translating it yields CASSFGVAYEQYF. The rearrangement joins TRBV27 to TRBJ2-7; maybe TRBD2 (5 bases). Trimming left V 3 bases short and J 2 bases short, with 8 bases between. The CDR3 loop spans 13 amino acids. Germline V gene sequence: CDR1 MNHEY, CDR2 SMNVEV (reference sequence).

The V and J genes are TRBV7-9 and TRBJ2-5; 10 bases fit TRBD1. Per the germline V gene, CDR1 is SEHNR and CDR2 is FQNEAQ (reference sequence). The CDR3 is 15 amino acids. J was trimmed by 5 bases and V by 3 bases; bases with no gene match: 6. The CDR3 nucleotides are TGTGCCAGCAGCTTGAGGGACAGGGGTCCGGAGACCCAGTACTTC. Protein sequence: CASSLRDRGPETQYF.